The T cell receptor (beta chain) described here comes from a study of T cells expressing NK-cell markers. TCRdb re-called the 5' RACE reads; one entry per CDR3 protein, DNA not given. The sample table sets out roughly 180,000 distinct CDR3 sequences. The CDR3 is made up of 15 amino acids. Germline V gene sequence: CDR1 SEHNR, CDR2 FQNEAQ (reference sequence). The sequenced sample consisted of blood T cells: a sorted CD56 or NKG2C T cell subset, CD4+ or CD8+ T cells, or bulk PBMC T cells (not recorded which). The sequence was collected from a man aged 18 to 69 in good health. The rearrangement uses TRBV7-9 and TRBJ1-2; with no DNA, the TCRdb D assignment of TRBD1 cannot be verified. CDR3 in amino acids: CASSPRQGLEYGYTF.